These 21 T cell receptor beta chains were all obtained from the same sample, sequenced in a study of OX40 agonist ivuxolimab in advanced cancers. Assay used: immunoSEQ multiplex PCR; TCRdb lists only in-frame clones, some missing. This table has 65,000 to 70,000 clones, roughly 92% appearing once. The sample in question was CD4+ or CD8+ T cells sorted from blood, obtained in a trial of the OX40 agonist ivuxolimab. The receptors derive from an adult with an advanced solid tumor such as melanoma, head and neck, liver or kidney cancer.

Comment on this clone: At one end the junction does not follow the germline gene, possibly because of a read error. The chain has TRBV7-7 and TRBJ2-1; a weak D match, TRBD2 (6 bases). The V gene's germline CDR1 is SSHAT and CDR2 FNYEAQ (reference sequence). The CDR3 loop spans 15 amino acids. CDR3 sequence (DNA): TGTGCTAGCAGCCCGAGCGGGCCCTCCTACAATGAGCAGTTCTTC. Its translation is CASSPSGPSYNEQFF. The full variable domain, with the rest looked up from reference TRBV7-7 and TRBJ2-1, is GAGVSQSPRYKVTKRGQDVTLRCDPISSHATLYWYQQALGQGPEFLTYFNYEAQPDKSGLPSDRFSAERPEGSISTLTIQRTEQRDSAMYRCASSPSGPSYNEQFFGPGTRLTVL.

The J gene is TRBJ1-2, the V gene TRBV7-2, with 8 bases matching TRBD1. The germline gives CDR1 SGHTA, CDR2 FQGNSA. This CDR3 comprises 14 residues. The V segment lost 6 bases and the J segment 5 bases; nucleotides outside the gene matches: 8. This CDR3 is CASSRGDRRYGYTF. As DNA, the CDR3 is TGTGCCAGCAGTAGGGGGGACAGGCGGTATGGCTACACCTTC.

This sequence joins TRBV7-9 and TRBJ2-3, with unresolved D. V was shortened by 5 bases and J by 0 bases, with 15 bases between the two germline ends. The CDR3 has 16 amino acids. Germline V CDR1 and CDR2: SEHNR, FQNEAQ (reference sequence). The CDR3, as DNA: TGTGCCAGCAGCCCCTACATCTCTCTAAGCACAGATACGCAGTATTTT. Translation: CASSPYISLSTDTQYF.

CDR3 coding DNA: TGTGCCATCAGTGAAGAAGTAGGGTGGTCCTACGAGCAGTACTTC. Encoded protein: CAISEEVGWSYEQYF. The chain couples TRBV10-3 to TRBJ2-7; no clear D gene. The V end lost 3 bases, the J end lost 1 base, and 13 bases lay between the germline ends. The CDR3 contains 15 residues. Germline assignment: CDR1 ENHRY and CDR2 SYGVKD.

The chain recombines TRBV29-1 with TRBJ1-5; D is unresolved. CDR1 is SQVTM and CDR2 is ANQGSEA in the germline V gene. The CDR3 runs 12 residues. V was shortened by 4 bases and J by 4 bases, with 8 bases between the two germline ends. CDR3 loop: CSVGGLNQPQHF. CDR3 DNA: TGCAGCGTTGGGGGATTAAATCAGCCCCAGCATTTT.

There are a few counts of this clone. The chain employs TRBV5-4 and TRBJ2-3, with D perhaps TRBD2 (6 bases). Germline V lookup: CDR1 SGHNT, CDR2 YYREEE (reference sequence). The ends were cut back, 4 bases at V and 0 bases at J, with 18 bases in the middle. There are 17 residues in the CDR3. In DNA, the CDR3 is TGTGCCAGCAGCCCCAAACGGGGGAGCGCTAGCACAGATACGCAGTATTTT. Amino acids: CASSPKRGSASTDTQYF.

This sequence joins TRBV5-6 and TRBJ2-7; no clear D gene. V gave up 3 bases and J gave up 1 base, with 17 bases separating them. This CDR3 has 16 residues. The germline gives CDR1 SGHDT, CDR2 YYEEEE. CDR3: CASSSVWNITSYEQYF. The CDR3 DNA reads as TGTGCCAGCAGCTCCGTGTGGAACATAACTTCCTACGAGCAGTACTTC.

V and J are TRBV5-1 and TRBJ2-3; 10 bases align to TRBD2. Germline V gene lookup returns CDR1 SGHRS and CDR2 YFSETQ. V lost 3 bases and J lost 2; bases outside the gene matches: 3. The CDR3 length is 15 residues. In nucleotides, the CDR3 is TGCGCCAGCAGCTCCGGACTAGCGGACACAGATACGCAGTATTTT. Translated: CASSSGLADTDTQYF.

The chain couples TRBV19 to TRBJ2-1; D gene unclear. The V end was cut by 3 bases, the J end by 0 bases, with 9 bases between. This CDR3 is built from 15 residues. Germline V lookup: CDR1 LNHDA, CDR2 SQIVND (reference sequence). The CDR3 region has the DNA TGTGCCAGTAGTATCATAGAGAGCTCCTACAATGAGCAGTTCTTC. It encodes CASSIIESSYNEQFF.

V and J are TRBV5-6 and TRBJ2-2, with TRBD2 as a possible D gene (6 bases). Germline CDR1 and CDR2: SGHDT and YYEEEE. This CDR3 is 19 amino acids long. The germline V and J ends were trimmed by 5 bases and 1 base, with 24 bases remaining between them. The CDR3 loop reads CASRGAGTQGNWNTGELFF. In DNA, the CDR3 is TGTGCCAGCAGGGGTGCAGGGACTCAGGGAAACTGGAACACCGGGGAGCTGTTTTTT.

The chain is built from TRBV23-1 and TRBJ1-2, with D hard to call. TRBV23-1 is an ORF, and what it does is uncertain. The CDR3 has 14 amino acids. Trimming left V 0 bases short and J 3 bases short, with 8 bases between. CDR3 bases: TGCGCCAGCAGTCAATCATCGTCCCACTATGGCTACACCTTC. It codes for CASSQSSSHYGYTF.

The chain is built from TRBV6-5 and TRBJ2-7; D possibly corresponds to TRBD1 (6 bases). Trimming removed 1 base from V and 4 bases from J, with 8 bases in between. This CDR3 has 13 residues. The germline gives CDR1 MNHEY, CDR2 SVGAGI. The CDR3 region is CASSYFGQYEQYF. DNA of the CDR3: TGTGCCAGCAGTTACTTTGGACAGTACGAGCAGTACTTC.

CDR3 sequence (DNA): TGCGCCAGCAGAGACACATTTTCAACTAATGAAAAACTGTTTTTT. It translates to CASRDTFSTNEKLFF. The chain is built from TRBV10-2 and TRBJ1-4; unclear D gene. V lost 6 bases and J 0 bases, leaving 11 bases between the germline ends. The CDR3 spans 15 residues. Germline V CDR1 and CDR2: WSHSY, SAAADI.

J is TRBJ2-4 and V is TRBV30; TRBD1 matches at 7 bases. Trimming removed 3 bases from V and 4 bases from J; junction bases left unmatched: 3. The CDR3 runs 13 residues. Germline V lookup: CDR1 GTSNPN, CDR2 SVGIG (reference sequence). CDR3 amino acids: CAWSADRKNIQYF. In DNA, the CDR3 is TGTGCCTGGAGCGCGGACAGGAAAAACATTCAGTACTTC.

V usage is TRBV11-2 and J usage is TRBJ2-7; D uncertain. Germline loops: CDR1 SGHAT, CDR2 FQNNGV. CDR3 length equals 13 residues. Trimming cost V 3 bases and J 3 bases, with 9 bases left between them. CDR3 in amino acids: CASSFPMGYEQYF. DNA for the CDR3: TGTGCCAGCAGCTTTCCAATGGGCTACGAGCAGTACTTC.

The chain employs TRBV6-5 and TRBJ2-5; D is unresolved. The CDR3 is 14 residues long. CDR1 is MNHEY, CDR2 SVGAGI, per germline. Trimming took 3 bases from V and 3 from J, leaving 11 bases between them. The CDR3 bases are TGTGCCAGCAGTTATATAGGGTCCAAAGAGACCCAGTACTTC. This translates into CASSYIGSKETQYF.

The chain is built from TRBV15 and TRBJ2-7; TRBD1 agrees at 7 bases. This CDR3 spans 15 amino acids. Germline V lookup: CDR1 LNHNV, CDR2 YYDKDF (reference sequence). Trimming at V came to 7 bases and at J to 1 base, leaving 10 bases not matched to a gene. CDR3 sequence: CATTDPRQGSYEQYF. The CDR3 DNA reads as TGTGCCACCACTGACCCACGACAGGGATCCTACGAGCAGTACTTC.

Only one count was recorded for this clone. The chain employs TRBV5-6 and TRBJ1-1; the match to TRBD1 covers 7 bases. V lost 0 bases to trimming and J lost 0 bases; unmatched junction nucleotides: 8. Germline V gene sequence: CDR1 SGHDT, CDR2 YYEEEE. There are 17 residues in the CDR3. The CDR3 DNA reads as TGTGCCAGCAGCTTGGAAGGGTTAGGGGGCGTGAACACTGAAGCTTTCTTT. The encoded protein is CASSLEGLGGVNTEAFF.

J is TRBJ2-3 and V is TRBV28; 8 nucleotides align to TRBD2. V dropped 3 bases and J dropped 4; count of bases not matched to a gene: 6. The germline V gene has CDR1 MDHEN and CDR2 SYDVKM. The CDR3 runs to 15 residues. CDR3 bases: TGTGCCAGCAGTTTCGGGAGGGCGGTTCCAGATACGCAGTATTTT. Protein: CASSFGRAVPDTQYF.

The rearrangement uses TRBV5-4 and TRBJ1-2; D is undetermined. V was pared by 4 bases and J by 4 bases, with 8 bases between. The CDR3 covers 12 residues. Germline V gives CDR1 SGHNT, CDR2 YYREEE (reference sequence). In nucleotides, the CDR3 is TGTGCCAGCAGCGTCGGAGGCTATGGCTACACCTTC. Translating gives CASSVGGYGYTF.

This clone was detected only a few times. The gene calls are TRBV7-3 and TRBJ1-1, with no clear D. The CDR3 length is 14 residues. V was shortened by 3 bases and J by 2 bases, with 10 bases between the two germline ends. Germline V CDR1 and CDR2: SGHTA, FQGTGA. CDR3 region: CASSFGRPNTEAFF. The CDR3 DNA sequence: TGTGCCAGCAGCTTCGGCAGACCTAACACTGAAGCTTTCTTT.